This T cell receptor beta chain came from a study of T cell responses to AZD1222 COVID-19 vaccine. Clones were read by immunoSEQ multiplex PCR, and TCRdb kept only the in-frame ones, dropping some. The table lists about 150,000 clones, about 90% of them singletons. With respect to this clone: Antigen unknown.

Regarding the study as a whole: Repertoires were sampled only after the peak T cell response.

Germline V gene lookup returns CDR1 MNHEY and CDR2 SMNVEV (reference sequence). Germline trimming cut 8 bases from V and 1 base from J; bases unmatched to any gene: 15. The CDR3 consists of 19 residues. This receptor was obtained from an adult in good health. Here the sequenced sample was peripheral blood, taken on day 0 of MenACWY control vaccination. The chain couples TRBV27 to TRBJ2-1; 12 bases agree with TRBD2. For the CDR3, the DNA is TGTGCCAGCCGCCCCGGAGGGCTAGCGGGAGGGGTATCCTACAATGAGCAGTTCTTC. Protein sequence: CASRPGGLAGGVSYNEQFF.